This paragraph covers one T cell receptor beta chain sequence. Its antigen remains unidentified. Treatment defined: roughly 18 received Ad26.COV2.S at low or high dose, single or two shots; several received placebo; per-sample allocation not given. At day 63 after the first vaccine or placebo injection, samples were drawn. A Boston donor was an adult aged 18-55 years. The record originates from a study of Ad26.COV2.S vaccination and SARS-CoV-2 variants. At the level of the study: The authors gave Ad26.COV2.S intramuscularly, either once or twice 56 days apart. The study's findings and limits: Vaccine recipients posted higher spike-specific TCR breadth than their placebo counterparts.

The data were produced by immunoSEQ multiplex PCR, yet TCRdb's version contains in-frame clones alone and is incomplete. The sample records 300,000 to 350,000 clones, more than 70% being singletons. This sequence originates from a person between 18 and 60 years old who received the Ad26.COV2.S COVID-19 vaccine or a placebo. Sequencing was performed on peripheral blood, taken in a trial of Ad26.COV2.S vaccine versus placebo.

The DNA of the CDR3 is TGTGCCAGCAGCTTTGAACTAGCGGGGGGCCCATTCTCCTACAATGAGCAGTTCTTC. The encoded protein is CASSFELAGGPFSYNEQFF. The J gene is TRBJ2-1, the V gene TRBV5-4; TRBD2 matches at 12 bases. From germline, CDR1 is SGHNT and CDR2 YYREEE (reference sequence). With V trimmed by 2 bases and J by 0 bases, 9 bases remained unmatched. The CDR3 extends over 19 amino acids.